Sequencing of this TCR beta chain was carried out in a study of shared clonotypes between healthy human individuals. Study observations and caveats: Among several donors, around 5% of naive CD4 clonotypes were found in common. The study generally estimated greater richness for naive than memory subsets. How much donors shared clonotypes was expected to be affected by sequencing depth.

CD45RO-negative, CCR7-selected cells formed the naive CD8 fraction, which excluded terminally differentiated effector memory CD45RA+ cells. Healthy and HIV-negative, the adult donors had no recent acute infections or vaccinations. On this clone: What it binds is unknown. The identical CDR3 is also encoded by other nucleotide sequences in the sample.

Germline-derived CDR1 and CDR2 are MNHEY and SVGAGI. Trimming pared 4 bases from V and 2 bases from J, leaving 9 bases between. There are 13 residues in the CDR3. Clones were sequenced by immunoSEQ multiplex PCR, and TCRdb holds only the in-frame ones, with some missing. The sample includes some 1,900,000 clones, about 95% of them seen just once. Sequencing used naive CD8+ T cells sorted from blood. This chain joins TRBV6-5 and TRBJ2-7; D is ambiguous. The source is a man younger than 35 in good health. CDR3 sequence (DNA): TGTGCCAGCAGTTTGGACGGTACCTACGAGCAGTACTTC. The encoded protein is CASSLDGTYEQYF.